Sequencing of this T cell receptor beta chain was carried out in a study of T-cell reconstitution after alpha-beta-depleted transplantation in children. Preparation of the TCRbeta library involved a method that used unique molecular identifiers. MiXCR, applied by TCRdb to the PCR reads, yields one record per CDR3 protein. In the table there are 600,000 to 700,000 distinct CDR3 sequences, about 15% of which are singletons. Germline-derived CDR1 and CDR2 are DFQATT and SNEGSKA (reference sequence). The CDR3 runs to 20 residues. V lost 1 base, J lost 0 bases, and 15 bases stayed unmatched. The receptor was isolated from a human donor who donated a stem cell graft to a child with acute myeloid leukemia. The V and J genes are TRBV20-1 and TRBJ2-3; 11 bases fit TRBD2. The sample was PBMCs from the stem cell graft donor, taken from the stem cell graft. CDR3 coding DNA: TGCAGTGCTAGAGGGCCCCCGACTAGCGGGGTTTTCTCTAGCACAGATACGCAGTATTTT. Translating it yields CSARGPPTSGVFSSTDTQYF.